The rows below give T cell receptor beta chains drawn from one sample of a study of OX40 agonist ivuxolimab in advanced cancers. Profiling relied on immunoSEQ multiplex PCR, and the TCRdb table lists in-frame clones only, not all of them. The sample contains around 85,000 clones, about 90% of which appear only once. This specimen was CD4+ or CD8+ T cells sorted from blood, taken in a trial of the OX40 agonist ivuxolimab. The origin of the receptors is an adult with an advanced solid tumor such as melanoma, head and neck, liver or kidney cancer. Both conserved end residues are part of each CDR3. The D gene is left open where the match is weak. Where a row states a size, it is once, few, many or the class of an expanded clone; other rows omit it.

j_call,clone_size,d_call,cdr3_length,v_call,cdr3_aa,cdr3_nt
TRBJ1-2,-,-,13,TRBV28,CASTTATNYGYTF,TGTGCCAGCACGACAGCGACTAACTATGGCTACACCTTC
TRBJ2-7,once,TRBD1,16,TRBV5-1,CASSLGRQGSGHEQYF,TGCGCCAGCAGCTTGGGTCGACAGGGTTCGGGCCACGAGCAGTACTTC
TRBJ2-7,few,TRBD1,16,TRBV4-1,CASSQAPGQGSHEQYF,TGCGCCAGCAGCCAAGCTCCGGGACAGGGGTCCCACGAGCAGTACTTC
TRBJ2-5,-,-,14,TRBV25-1,CASSEKLFSETQYF,TGTGCCAGCAGTGAAAAGCTATTCTCGGAGACCCAGTACTTC
TRBJ2-7,-,TRBD1,14,TRBV5-1,CASSQGQGKDEQYF,TGCGCCAGCAGCCAAGGACAGGGTAAGGACGAGCAGTACTTC
TRBJ2-7,-,-,15,TRBV28,CASSLPSGQTREQYF,TGTGCCAGCAGTTTGCCCAGCGGGCAGACTAGGGAGCAGTACTTC
TRBJ2-1,-,TRBD2,12,TRBV19,CASRTSELRQFF,TGTGCCAGCAGGACTAGCGAGCTGAGGCAGTTCTTC
TRBJ2-5,-,TRBD1,17,TRBV11-2,CASSLRAGTGAGETQYF,TGTGCCAGCAGCCTAAGGGCCGGGACAGGGGCCGGAGAGACCCAGTACTTC
TRBJ2-1,-,-,15,TRBV6-1,CASSEGLRKYNEQFF,TGTGCCAGCAGTGAAGGCCTGAGGAAATACAATGAGCAGTTCTTC
TRBJ2-7,-,TRBD2,14,TRBV28,CASSRGGRAYEQYF,TGTGCCAGCAGCAGGGGCGGGAGGGCCTACGAGCAGTACTTC
TRBJ2-3,-,TRBD2,16,TRBV19,CASKRTSGSREDTQYF,TGTGCCAGTAAACGGACTAGCGGGAGTCGGGAAGATACGCAGTATTTT
TRBJ2-5,-,TRBD2,12,TRBV6-6,CASSYAAGAQYF,TGTGCCAGCAGTTACGCGGCGGGAGCCCAGTACTTC
TRBJ2-1,-,-,16,TRBV12-2,CASRPGRLSSYNEQFF,TGTGCAAGTCGCCCGGGCCGTTTGAGCTCCTACAATGAGCAGTTCTTC
TRBJ2-3,-,-,14,TRBV13,CASQPGPHTDTQYF,TGTGCCAGCCAACCCGGGCCGCACACAGATACGCAGTATTTT
TRBJ1-1,-,TRBD1,13,TRBV6-5,CASSQTWDREAFF,TGTGCCAGCAGCCAAACTTGGGACAGAGAAGCTTTCTTT
TRBJ1-4,-,TRBD1,15,TRBV19,CASKTATGDLEKLFF,TGTGCCAGCAAAACCGCGACAGGGGATCTCGAAAAACTGTTTTTT
TRBJ2-7,-,-,13,TRBV6-6,CASTAAPPYEQYF,TGTGCCAGCACGGCAGCCCCTCCCTACGAGCAGTACTTC
TRBJ2-5,-,-,13,TRBV28,CASSSQLPETQYF,TGTGCCAGCAGTTCCCAGCTCCCAGAGACCCAGTACTTC
TRBJ2-2,-,TRBD2,16,TRBV10-2,CASSHETGGVVGELFF,TGCGCCAGCAGCCACGAAACGGGAGGGGTTGTCGGGGAGCTGTTTTTT
TRBJ1-1,-,-,14,TRBV7-9,CASSYRTLNTEAFF,TGTGCCAGCAGCTACCGGACCCTGAACACTGAAGCTTTCTTT
TRBJ2-4,-,-,15,TRBV6-5,CASSYGGLAKNIQYF,TGTGCCAGCAGTTACGGCGGGTTAGCCAAAAACATTCAGTACTTC
TRBJ2-6,-,-,14,TRBV11-3,CASSALSGANVLTF,TGTGCCAGCAGCGCCCTGTCTGGGGCCAACGTCCTGACTTTC
TRBJ2-7,-,-,14,TRBV7-9,CASSLGTGNYEQYF,TGTGCCAGCAGCTTAGGTACAGGGAACTACGAGCAGTACTTC
TRBJ2-7,-,TRBD2,18,TRBV6-4,CASSDLITGTKMDYEQYF,TGTGCCAGCAGTGACCTCATTACCGGGACTAAGATGGACTACGAGCAGTACTTC
TRBJ2-3,-,TRBD2,16,TRBV10-3,CAIKGTSATLTDTQYF,TGTGCCATCAAAGGGACTAGCGCTACACTCACAGATACGCAGTATTTT
TRBJ1-3,-,-,14,TRBV5-6,CAGREGAAGNTIYF,TGTGCCGGCAGAGAAGGGGCTGCTGGAAACACCATATATTTT
TRBJ1-1,few,-,11,TRBV27,CASSLGRRAFF,TGTGCCAGCAGTTTAGGTCGGAGAGCTTTCTTT